Listed here are 27 T cell receptor beta chains from one sample, sequenced in a study of T cell responses to AZD1222 COVID-19 vaccine. Assay used: immunoSEQ multiplex PCR; TCRdb lists only in-frame clones, some missing. In the table there are about 140,000 clones, approximately 93% of which are singletons. The sample here was peripheral blood, taken after recovery from COVID-19. These receptor sequences come from an adult who had recovered from COVID-19.

The chain recombines TRBV28 with TRBJ1-1; 8 bases map to TRBD1. The CDR3 is made up of 16 amino acids. CDR1 is MDHEN, CDR2 SYDVKM, per germline. Losses at the gene ends were 4 bases for V and 5 bases for J; bases not matched to a gene: 12. CDR3 sequence reads: CASSSISWTGKTEAFF. DNA of the CDR3: TGTGCCAGCAGTTCCATTAGCTGGACAGGGAAAACTGAAGCTTTCTTT.

The V call is TRBV23-1, the J call TRBJ2-1, with 8 bases fitting TRBD2. TRBV23-1 is assigned to the ORF class and has an uncertain function. This CDR3 has 16 amino acids. V was clipped by 4 bases and J by 7 bases; unmatched bases: 12. CDR3 in DNA: TGCGCCAGCAGTCGCCCGACTAGCGAAACGGGGAATGAGCAGTTCTTC. Its protein product is CASSRPTSETGNEQFF.

The chain carries TRBV27 and TRBJ2-7, with 10 bases matching TRBD1. With 5 bases clipped from V and 4 bases from J, the junction kept 8 bases outside the gene matches. The CDR3 sequence is 15 residues long. Germline assignment: CDR1 MNHEY and CDR2 SMNVEV (reference sequence). The CDR3 nucleotides are TGTGCCAGCAGTCCACTCGGACAGGGGGAATACGAGCAGTACTTC. This encodes CASSPLGQGEYEQYF.

This chain links TRBV7-2 with TRBJ1-6, with 9 nucleotides matching TRBD1. The CDR3 loop spans 16 amino acids. J lost 7 bases, V lost 4 bases, and 8 bases had no gene match. CDR1 SGHTA and CDR2 FQGNSA come from the germline V gene. CDR3 protein: CASSSPTGTGNSPLHF. The CDR3 nucleotides read TGTGCCAGCAGCTCCCCTACCGGGACAGGGAATTCACCCCTCCACTTT. Full variable domain (missing parts from reference TRBV7-2 and TRBJ1-6): GAGVSQSPSNKVTEKGKDVELRCDPISGHTALYWYRQSLGQGLEFLIYFQGNSAPDKSGLPSDRFSAERTGGSVSTLTIQRTQQEDSAVYLCASSSPTGTGNSPLHFGNGTRLTVT.

The chain combines TRBV9 with TRBJ1-2, with D hard to call. This CDR3 has 12 residues. V lost 3 bases and J lost 4, with 7 bases in between. CDR1 and CDR2 from the germline V gene are SGDLS and YYNGEE. As DNA, the CDR3 is TGTGCCAGCAGCGGGCCCCCCTATGGCTACACCTTC. Protein sequence: CASSGPPYGYTF.

The chain couples TRBV6-1 to TRBJ1-2, with D uncertain. The CDR3 is made up of 14 amino acids. The V gene lost 1 base and the J gene lost 0 bases, with 6 bases spanning the gap. CDR1 and CDR2 (germline): MNHNS, SASEGT. The CDR3 DNA is TGTGCCAGCAGTGAAGTTCGCACTAACTATGGCTACACCTTC. This gives the protein CASSEVRTNYGYTF.

The V gene is TRBV5-6, the J gene TRBJ1-4; TRBD1 might be the D (5 bases). Germline V lookup: CDR1 SGHDT, CDR2 YYEEEE. This CDR3 is 14 amino acids long. V dropped 3 bases and J dropped 6 bases, with 12 bases sitting between them. CDR3 coding DNA: TGTGCCAGCAGCTACTCAGGGATCGATGAAAAACTGTTTTTT. Translated: CASSYSGIDEKLFF.

The V call is TRBV7-6, the J call TRBJ1-4; D remains unclear. This CDR3 is built from 17 residues. With 1 base removed from V and 6 bases from J, the gap between germline ends came to 18 bases. CDR1 is SGHVS and CDR2 is FNYEAQ in the germline V gene. CDR3 sequence: CASSLGVTADLDEKLFF. CDR3 sequence (DNA): TGTGCCAGCAGCTTAGGGGTAACAGCCGATCTGGATGAAAAACTGTTTTTT.

The chain combines TRBV4-1 with TRBJ1-4, with unresolved D. V gave up 1 base and J gave up 8 bases, with 8 bases separating them. Per the germline V gene, CDR1 is MGHRA and CDR2 is YSYEKL. The CDR3 runs 13 residues. The CDR3 reads CASSQAANEKLFF. CDR3 in DNA: TGCGCCAGCAGCCAAGCGGCCAACGAAAAACTGTTTTTT.

This chain uses TRBV28 with TRBJ2-3, with 9 positions matching TRBD2. This CDR3 has 15 residues. V lost 6 bases and J lost 1; bases outside the gene matches: 5. Germline CDR1 reads MDHEN; CDR2 reads SYDVKM. The CDR3 here is CASSQTSGGTDTQYF. The CDR3 DNA follows: TGTGCCAGCAGCCAGACTAGCGGCGGCACAGATACGCAGTATTTT.

V usage is TRBV30 and J usage is TRBJ1-2; 7 bases are shared with TRBD1. The CDR3 totals 12 residues. CDR1 GTSNPN and CDR2 SVGIG come from the germline V gene (reference sequence). Trimming took 6 bases from V and 2 from J; bases not matched to a gene: 3. CDR3 region: CACQTGNYGYTF. For the CDR3, the DNA is TGTGCCTGCCAGACAGGGAACTATGGCTACACCTTC.

This clone is a singleton in its sample. The V call is TRBV20-1, the J call TRBJ2-1; D gene unclear. CDR1 and CDR2 (germline): DFQATT, SNEGSKA (reference sequence). V lost 2 bases, J lost 11 bases, and 10 bases lay in between. The CDR3 spans 11 residues. DNA for the CDR3: TGCAGTGCTAGAATGGGCTCGAAGCAGTTCTTC. Protein sequence: CSARMGSKQFF.

V usage is TRBV15 and J usage is TRBJ1-2; a weak D match, TRBD1 (5 bases). This CDR3 has 15 amino acids. The V end lost 2 bases, the J end lost 4 bases, and 14 bases lay between the germline ends. Germline lookup yields CDR1 LNHNV and CDR2 YYDKDF (reference sequence). In nucleotides, the CDR3 is TGTGCCACCAGCAGAAAAATTCAGGGTACCTATGGCTACACCTTC. This encodes CATSRKIQGTYGYTF.

V gene TRBV2 combines with J gene TRBJ1-5, with unresolved D. The CDR3 loop spans 13 amino acids. The germline V gene has CDR1 SNHLY and CDR2 FYNNEI. The ends were cut back, 10 bases at V and 4 bases at J, with 14 bases in the middle. The CDR3 is CATMLERNQPQHF. As DNA, the CDR3 is TGTGCCACCATGCTAGAACGGAATCAGCCCCAGCATTTT. Together with reference TRBV2 and TRBJ1-5, the CDR3 gives the full variable domain: EPEVTQTPSHQVTQMGQEVILRCVPISNHLYFYWYRQILGQKVEFLVSFYNNEISEKSEIFDDQFSVERPDGSNFTLKIRSTKLEDSAMYFCATMLERNQPQHFGDGTRLSIL.

This clone was seen once. V is TRBV7-2 and J is TRBJ2-1; 9 bases are a match to TRBD2. Germline loops: CDR1 SGHTA, CDR2 FQGNSA. The CDR3 length is 15 residues. J was trimmed by 9 bases and V by 5 bases; bases with no gene match: 11. DNA of the CDR3: TGTGCCAGCAGCCGGCGGGGGGGATCGTACGGTGAGCAGTTCTTC. It translates to CASSRRGGSYGEQFF.

The chain carries TRBV7-2 and TRBJ1-2; 7 nucleotides line up with TRBD1. Germline V gene sequence: CDR1 SGHTA, CDR2 FQGNSA. V gave up 7 bases and J gave up 3 bases; unmatched junction bases: 5. The CDR3 is made up of 13 amino acids. The DNA of the CDR3 is TGTGCCAGCATCAAAACAGGGGACTATGGCTACACCTTC. It is translated as CASIKTGDYGYTF.

The V call is TRBV3-1 (or the pseudogene TRBV3-2), the J call TRBJ2-6; 7 bases agree with TRBD2. The length of the CDR3 is 13 residues. V lost 7 bases and J lost 4; bases outside the gene matches: 1. Germline CDR1 reads LGHDT; CDR2 reads YNNKEL (reference sequence). For the CDR3, the DNA is TGTGCCAGCAAACTAGCGGGGGCCAACGTCCTGACTTTC. This sequence encodes CASKLAGANVLTF.

This clone showed up just once. The rearrangement joins TRBV28 to TRBJ1-1; a possible D gene is TRBD1 (5 bases). The CDR3 runs to 14 residues. From germline, CDR1 is MDHEN and CDR2 SYDVKM. Between the trimmed V and J ends, which lost 8 bases and 1 base, there was a span of 14 bases. CDR3 sequence (DNA): TGTGCCAGCCGTGAGGGGACGGCGAACACTGAAGCTTTCTTT. Amino acids: CASREGTANTEAFF.

This CDR3 reads CASSRGRSYEQYF. As DNA, the CDR3 is TGTGCCAGCAGTCGAGGCAGGTCCTACGAGCAGTACTTC. The V gene is TRBV5-8, the J gene TRBJ2-7; the D is unclear. Germline lookup yields CDR1 SGHTS and CDR2 YDEGEE. Trimming stripped 5 bases from V and 1 base from J, with 10 bases between. CDR3 length: 13 amino acids.

V gene TRBV11-1 combines with J gene TRBJ2-1, with 9 bases that match TRBD2. V was clipped by 5 bases and J by 6 bases; unmatched bases: 11. This CDR3 is built from 16 residues. The germline gives CDR1 SGHAT, CDR2 FQDESV (reference sequence). The CDR3 nucleotides read TGTGCCAGCAGCGGGCGAGCGGGAGGAATGGGCAATGAGCAGTTCTTC. Protein product: CASSGRAGGMGNEQFF. Supplemented by reference TRBV11-1 and TRBJ2-1, the full variable domain reads EAEVAQSPRYKITEKSQAVAFWCDPISGHATLYWYRQILGQGPELLVQFQDESVVDDSQLPKDRFSAERLKGVDSTLKIQPAELGDSAMYLCASSGRAGGMGNEQFFGPGTRLTVL.

The chain carries TRBV19 and TRBJ1-4; 7 bases are a match to TRBD1. V gave up 7 bases and J gave up 12 bases; unmatched junction bases: 11. Germline V CDR1 and CDR2: LNHDA, SQIVND (reference sequence). CDR3 size: 13 residues. The CDR3 is CASMGRWDSELFF. The CDR3 nucleotides are TGTGCCAGTATGGGAAGATGGGACAGCGAACTGTTTTTT.

The chain couples TRBV5-6 to TRBJ1-1, with 8 positions matching TRBD1. CDR3 size: 15 residues. Germline assignment: CDR1 SGHDT and CDR2 YYEEEE. The V segment lost 2 bases and the J segment 5 bases; nucleotides outside the gene matches: 8. CDR3 sequence (DNA): TGTGCCAGCAGCTTCCTCGACAGGGGTATTACTGAAGCTTTCTTT. Encoded protein: CASSFLDRGITEAFF.

This chain joins TRBV5-1 and TRBJ2-1; 11 bases align to TRBD2. CDR3 length: 17 amino acids. J was trimmed by 0 bases and V by 6 bases; bases with no gene match: 8. Germline values: CDR1 SGHRS, CDR2 YFSETQ. CDR3 sequence: CASKRTSGLFSYNEQFF. CDR3 in DNA: TGCGCCAGCAAGAGGACTAGCGGGCTCTTCTCCTACAATGAGCAGTTCTTC.

The chain uses TRBV28 and TRBJ2-3; 7 bases align to TRBD1. J gave up 0 bases and V 5 bases, and 8 bases lay outside the gene matches. Germline assignment: CDR1 MDHEN and CDR2 SYDVKM. The CDR3 covers 16 residues. CDR3 sequence reads: CASSKDRDPSTDTQYF. In nucleotides, the CDR3 is TGTGCCAGCAGTAAAGACAGGGACCCTAGCACAGATACGCAGTATTTT. The full variable domain, rest sourced from reference TRBV28 and TRBJ2-3, is DVKVTQSSRYLVKRTGEKVFLECVQDMDHENMFWYRQDPGLGLRLIYFSYDVKMKEKGDIPEGYSVSREKKERFSLILESASTNQTSMYLCASSKDRDPSTDTQYFGPGTRLTVL.

CDR3 amino acids: CASSIRGGDEKLFF. CDR3 nucleotides: TGTGCCAGTAGTATACGGGGAGGCGATGAAAAACTGTTTTTT. The chain combines TRBV19 with TRBJ1-4; D uncertain. CDR1 is LNHDA, CDR2 SQIVND, per germline (reference sequence). Trimming took 2 bases from V and 6 from J, leaving 10 bases between them. The CDR3 consists of 14 residues. The full variable domain, in which reference TRBV19 and TRBJ1-4 provide the parts outside the CDR3, is DGGITQSPKYLFRKEGQNVTLSCEQNLNHDAMYWYRQDPGQGLRLIYYSQIVNDFQKGDIAEGYSVSREKKESFPLTVTSAQKNPTAFYLCASSIRGGDEKLFFGSGTQLSVL.

The rearrangement uses TRBV4-2 and TRBJ2-3; 10 bases are shared with TRBD2. Unmatched junction bases numbered 11, after V lost 3 bases and J lost 5 bases. Germline loops: CDR1 LGHNA, CDR2 YNFKEQ. The CDR3 is 17 residues long. The CDR3 nucleotides are TGTGCCAGCAGCCAGCCCGAAAGCGGGAGGGCCGGAGATACGCAGTATTTT. Encoded protein: CASSQPESGRAGDTQYF.

The genes are TRBV4-1 and TRBJ2-7, with D possibly matching TRBD2 (5 bases). Trimming left V 4 bases short and J 7 bases short, with 14 bases between. Germline CDR1 is MGHRA and CDR2 is YSYEKL. The CDR3 contains 13 residues. As DNA, the CDR3 is TGCGCCAGCAGCCGATCGTCGGGATTAGAGCAGTACTTC. Encoded protein: CASSRSSGLEQYF.